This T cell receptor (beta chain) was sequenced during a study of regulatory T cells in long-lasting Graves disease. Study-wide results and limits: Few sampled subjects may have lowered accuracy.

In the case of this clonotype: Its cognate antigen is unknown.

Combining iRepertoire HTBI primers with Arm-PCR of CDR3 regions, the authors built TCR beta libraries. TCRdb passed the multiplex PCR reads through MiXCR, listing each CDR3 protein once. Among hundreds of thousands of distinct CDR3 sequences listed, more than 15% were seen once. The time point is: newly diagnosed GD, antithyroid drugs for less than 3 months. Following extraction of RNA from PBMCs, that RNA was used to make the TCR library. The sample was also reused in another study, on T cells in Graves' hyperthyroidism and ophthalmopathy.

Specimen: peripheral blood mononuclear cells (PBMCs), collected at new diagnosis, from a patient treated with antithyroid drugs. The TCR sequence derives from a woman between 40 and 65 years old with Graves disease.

CDR3 nucleotide sequence: TGCGCCAGCAGCCAAGGTCCTAGACTATTAATGAGGGGGACTCGGAAGAACAATGAGCAGTTCTTC. Encoded protein: CASSQGPRLLMRGTRKNNEQFF. This chain joins TRBV4-1 and TRBJ2-1; D could derive from TRBD1 or TRBD2 (6 bases each). Looked up from germline, CDR1 is MGHRA and CDR2 is YSYEKL. V gave up 1 base and J gave up 5 bases, with 33 bases separating them. CDR3 length: 22 residues.